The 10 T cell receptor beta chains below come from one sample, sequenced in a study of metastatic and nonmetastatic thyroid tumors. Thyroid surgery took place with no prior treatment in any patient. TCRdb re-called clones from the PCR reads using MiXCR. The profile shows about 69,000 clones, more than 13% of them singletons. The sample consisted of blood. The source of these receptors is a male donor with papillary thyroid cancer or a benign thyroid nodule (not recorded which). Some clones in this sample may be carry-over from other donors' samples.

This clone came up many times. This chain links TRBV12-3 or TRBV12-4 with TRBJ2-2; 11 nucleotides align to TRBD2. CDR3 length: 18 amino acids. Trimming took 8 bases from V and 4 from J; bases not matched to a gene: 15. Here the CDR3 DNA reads TGTGCCAGCGTTTCGGATTTAGCGGGAGGGCCTGGCACCGGGGAGCTGTTTTTT. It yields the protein CASVSDLAGGPGTGELFF.

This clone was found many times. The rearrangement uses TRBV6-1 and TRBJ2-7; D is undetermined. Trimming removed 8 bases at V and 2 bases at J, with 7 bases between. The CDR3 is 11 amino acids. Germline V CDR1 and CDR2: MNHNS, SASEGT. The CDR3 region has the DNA TGTGCCAGCTCACAGACCTACGAGCAGTACTTC. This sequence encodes CASSQTYEQYF.

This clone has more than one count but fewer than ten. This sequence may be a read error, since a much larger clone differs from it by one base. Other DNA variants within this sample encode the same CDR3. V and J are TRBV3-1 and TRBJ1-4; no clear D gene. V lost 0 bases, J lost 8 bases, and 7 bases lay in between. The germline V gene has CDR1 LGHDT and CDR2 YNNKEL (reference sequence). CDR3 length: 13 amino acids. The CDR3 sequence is CASSQDLTEKLFF. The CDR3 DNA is TGTGCCAGCAGCCAAGATTTGACCGAAAAACTGTTTTTT.

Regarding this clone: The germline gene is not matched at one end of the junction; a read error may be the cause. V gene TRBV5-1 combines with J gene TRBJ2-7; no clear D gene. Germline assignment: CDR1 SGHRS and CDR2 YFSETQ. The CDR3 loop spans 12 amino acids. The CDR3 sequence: CASSVSGHELYF. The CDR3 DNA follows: TGCGCCAGCAGTGTGAGTGGCCACGAGCTGTACTTC.

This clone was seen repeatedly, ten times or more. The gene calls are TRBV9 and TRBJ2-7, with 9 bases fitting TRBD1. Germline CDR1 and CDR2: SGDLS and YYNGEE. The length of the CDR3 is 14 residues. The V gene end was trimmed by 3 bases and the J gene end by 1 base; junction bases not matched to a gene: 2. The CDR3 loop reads CASSATGGSYEQYF. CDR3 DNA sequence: TGTGCCAGCAGCGCGACAGGGGGTTCCTACGAGCAGTACTTC.

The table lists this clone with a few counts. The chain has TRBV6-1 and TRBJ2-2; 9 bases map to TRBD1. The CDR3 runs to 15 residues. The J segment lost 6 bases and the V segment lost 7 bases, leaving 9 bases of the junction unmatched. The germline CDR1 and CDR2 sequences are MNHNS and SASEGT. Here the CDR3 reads CASNNHRGRPGELFF. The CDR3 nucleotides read TGTGCCAGCAATAATCACAGGGGGCGCCCCGGGGAGCTGTTTTTT.

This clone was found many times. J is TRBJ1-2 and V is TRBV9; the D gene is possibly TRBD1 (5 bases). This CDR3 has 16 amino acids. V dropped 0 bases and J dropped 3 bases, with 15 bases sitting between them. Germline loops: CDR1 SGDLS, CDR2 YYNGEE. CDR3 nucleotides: TGTGCCAGCAGCGTAGGGGACCTAGACAGAGACTATGGCTACACCTTC. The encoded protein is CASSVGDLDRDYGYTF.

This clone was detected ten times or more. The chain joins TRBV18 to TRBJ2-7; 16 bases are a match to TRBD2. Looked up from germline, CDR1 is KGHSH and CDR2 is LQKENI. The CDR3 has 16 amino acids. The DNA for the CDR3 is TGTGCCAGCTCACCCTCTCCGGGACTAGCGGGAGGGGACCTTTATGTC. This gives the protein CASSPSPGLAGGDLYV.

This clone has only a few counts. CDR3 sequence reads: CASSESEYNEQFF. CDR3 nucleotides: TGTGCCAGCAGTGAATCGGAGTACAATGAGCAGTTCTTC. V is TRBV6-1 and J is TRBJ2-1; D gene ambiguous. Germline lookup yields CDR1 MNHNS and CDR2 SASEGT. Trimming cost V 2 bases and J 4 bases, with 6 bases left between them. The CDR3 length is 13 residues.

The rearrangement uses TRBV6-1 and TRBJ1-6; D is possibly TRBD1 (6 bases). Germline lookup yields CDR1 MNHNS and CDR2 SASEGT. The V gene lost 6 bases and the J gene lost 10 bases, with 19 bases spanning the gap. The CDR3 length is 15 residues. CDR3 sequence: CASSLRTTGISPLHF. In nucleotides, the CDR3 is TGTGCCAGCAGCCTACGGACAACAGGGATCTCACCCCTCCACTTT.